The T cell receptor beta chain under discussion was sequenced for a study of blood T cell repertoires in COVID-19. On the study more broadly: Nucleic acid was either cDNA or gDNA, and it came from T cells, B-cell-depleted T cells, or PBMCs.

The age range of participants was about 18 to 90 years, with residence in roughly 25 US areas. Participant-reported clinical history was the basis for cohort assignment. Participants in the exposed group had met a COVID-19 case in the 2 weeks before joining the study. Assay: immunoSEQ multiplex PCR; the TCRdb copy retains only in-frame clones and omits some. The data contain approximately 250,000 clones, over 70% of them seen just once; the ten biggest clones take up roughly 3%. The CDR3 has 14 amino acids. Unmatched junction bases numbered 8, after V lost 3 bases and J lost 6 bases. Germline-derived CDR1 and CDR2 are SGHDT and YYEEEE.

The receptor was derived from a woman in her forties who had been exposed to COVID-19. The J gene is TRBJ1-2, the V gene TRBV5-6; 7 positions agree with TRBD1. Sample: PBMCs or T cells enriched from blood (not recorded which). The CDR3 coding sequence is TGTGCCAGCAGCTCGACAGGGTTTCGTCATGGCTACACCTTC. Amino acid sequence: CASSSTGFRHGYTF.